Sequencing of this T cell receptor (beta chain) was carried out in a study of cytomegalovirus exposure and HLA in healthy donors. On the study more broadly: An analysis done earlier identified approximately 120 million unique TCR beta sequences from around 180 million T cells.

Points from the study as a whole: For most TCR beta V segments, an earlier analysis put the productive rate at about 90% or about 30% of the time.

Points on this clone: Its antigen is unidentified. Other DNA sequences of this sample code for an identical CDR3.

A multiplex PCR was run with 60 Vbeta primers and 13 Jbeta primers. Some clones are missing from TCRdb's copy, which holds only in-frame ones; the method was immunoSEQ multiplex PCR. The repertoire holds 150,000 to 200,000 clones, 75% to 80% seen once, with about 2.6% in the top ten. The specimen was PBMCs. The sequence came from a female donor in good health and CMV-seronegative.

This CDR3 is CAWSAGDTQYF. The CDR3 region has the DNA TGTGCCTGGAGCGCGGGCGATACGCAGTATTTT. The V and J genes are TRBV30 and TRBJ2-3; TRBD2 might be the D (5 bases). Germline lookup yields CDR1 GTSNPN and CDR2 SVGIG (reference sequence). This CDR3 is 11 amino acids long. Trimming removed 3 bases at V and 6 bases at J, with 7 bases between.